The clone carrying this TCR beta chain was seen more than once but under ten times. The target antigen is unknown. TCRdb redid the calling of the RT-PCR reads with MiXCR, one entry per CDR3 protein. Among around 300,000 distinct CDR3 sequences listed, roughly 22% were seen once. The CDR3 runs to 16 residues. Trimming shortened V by 8 bases and J by 4 bases, and 21 bases separated the two germline ends. Germline loops: CDR1 MNHEY, CDR2 SVGEGT. The source of the sample is a study of response to subunit inactivated influenza vaccine. Study-wide results and limits: Few new T cells, the authors suggested, are recruited by each seasonal influenza vaccination.

The sequence came from a man aged 45 to 70 who received an inactivated influenza vaccine. This rearrangement joins TRBV6-2 or TRBV6-3 to TRBJ2-1; D may correspond to TRBD1 or TRBD2 (6 bases each). The sample consisted of PBMCs from blood, taken about 20 months after vaccination. This chain's CDR3 is CASSGAKPNLYNEQFF. The CDR3 DNA sequence: TGTGCCAGCTCGGGGGCTAAGCCCAACCTTTACAATGAGCAGTTCTTC.